This TCR beta chain derives from a study of CD4+ T cells in melanoma. Germline CDR1 and CDR2: ENHRY and SYGVKD. The CDR3 spans 16 residues. The V end was cut by 4 bases, the J end by 4 bases, with 16 bases between. As to this clone: What it binds is not known.

Study-wide points: CD8+ T cell, macrophage and B cell function reportedly correlated with neoantigen-specific CD4+ T cells. Diverse differentiation states were reported for melanoma neoantigen-specific CD4+ T cells.

Using immunoSEQ multiplex PCR, the repertoire was profiled, and TCRdb retains in-frame clones only, with some absent. The sample lists more than 90,000 clones; roughly 90% were seen once. The rearrangement links TRBV10-3 to TRBJ2-2; D is possibly TRBD1 or TRBD2 (5 bases each). The sequenced sample was peripheral blood. The source is a human donor with melanoma. This chain's CDR3 is CAISVSGTTLTGELFF. CDR3 nucleotide sequence: TGTGCCATCAGTGTCTCCGGGACCACCCTCACCGGGGAGCTGTTTTTT.